This entry lists 2 T cell receptor beta chains sequenced from one sample in a study of blood T cell repertoires in COVID-19. The protocol was immunoSEQ multiplex PCR, while the TCRdb copy is restricted to in-frame clones and leaves out a portion. Counted here are around 68,000 clones, 89% occurring once; the ten biggest clones make up about 8.9%. The specimen sequenced was peripheral blood. The receptor source for this set is a man in his forties or fifties with active COVID-19.

The chain employs TRBV7-8 and TRBJ1-1; no reliable D call. Trimming removed 4 bases at V and 2 bases at J, with 8 bases between. CDR3 length: 13 residues. Germline loops: CDR1 SGHVS, CDR2 FQNEAQ. DNA of the CDR3: TGTGCCAGCAGCTACGGGGTAAACACTGAAGCTTTCTTT. This sequence encodes CASSYGVNTEAFF. Variable domain in full (rest from reference TRBV7-8 and TRBJ1-1): GAGVSQSPRYKVAKRGQDVALRCDPISGHVSLFWYQQALGQGPEFLTYFQNEAQLDKSGLPSDRFFAERPEGSVSTLKIQRTQQEDSAVYLCASSYGVNTEAFFGQGTRLTVV.

The chain links TRBV2 to TRBJ1-4; D is unclear. Trimming took off 8 bases at V and 12 bases at J, with 22 bases between the two ends. Per germline, CDR1 SNHLY and CDR2 FYNNEI. The CDR3 runs to 14 residues. CDR3 residues: CASCQTGLLKELFF. The CDR3, as DNA: TGTGCCAGCTGCCAGACGGGATTGCTTAAAGAACTGTTTTTT.